This passage covers 12 T cell receptor beta chains from one sample sequenced in a study of blood T cell repertoires in COVID-19. The repertoire was sequenced with immunoSEQ multiplex PCR; TCRdb's copy has only in-frame clones and lacks some. The top ten hold 1.3% of the sample, which has hundreds of thousands of clones, more than 80% seen once. Sequenced input: peripheral blood. Receptors were obtained from a woman between 25 and 40 years old with COVID-19, enrolled during active disease.

The chain joins TRBV6-2 or TRBV6-3 to TRBJ1-6, with D hard to call. Deletions cut 6 bases from V and 14 bases from J, with 14 bases between. The CDR3 has 12 residues. From germline, CDR1 is MNHEY and CDR2 SVGEGT. CDR3 protein: CASSDRVSALHF. The CDR3 nucleotides read TGTGCCAGCAGCGACCGGGTTTCGGCCCTCCACTTT.

This clone was detected once. V gene TRBV19 combines with J gene TRBJ2-1; TRBD2 might be the D (7 bases). Germline loops: CDR1 LNHDA, CDR2 SQIVND (reference sequence). The CDR3 totals 13 residues. With 6 bases removed from V and 4 bases from J, the gap between germline ends came to 10 bases. CDR3 loop: CASRGGLYNEQFF. For the CDR3, the DNA is TGTGCCAGTAGGGGGGGGCTTTACAATGAGCAGTTCTTC.

The rearrangement links TRBV6-2 or TRBV6-3 to TRBJ2-5; 9 positions agree with TRBD2. Trimming took 4 bases from V and 5 from J; bases not matched to a gene: 14. The germline gives CDR1 MNHEY, CDR2 SVGEGT. The CDR3 length is 17 residues. Written as DNA, the CDR3 is TGTGCCAGCAGTTCCCCGGAGGCGGGAGGGCCGATGGAGACCCAGTACTTC. This encodes CASSSPEAGGPMETQYF.

This sequence joins TRBV7-2 and TRBJ2-7, with D unresolved. CDR1 and CDR2 from the germline V gene are SGHTA and FQGNSA. Trimming removed 1 base from V and 5 bases from J, with 9 bases in between. The CDR3 extends over 13 amino acids. This CDR3 is CASSLVFGHEQYF. CDR3 nucleotides: TGTGCCAGCAGCTTAGTTTTTGGGCACGAGCAGTACTTC.

The rearrangement uses TRBV5-1 and TRBJ1-1; 9 bases are a match to TRBD1. Germline V lookup: CDR1 SGHRS, CDR2 YFSETQ. V shed 4 bases and J 4 bases; nucleotides not matched to a gene: 14. This CDR3 is 17 amino acids long. Here the CDR3 reads CASSRPGQGREGTEAFF. CDR3 in DNA: TGCGCCAGCAGCCGGCCGGGACAGGGAAGGGAAGGCACTGAAGCTTTCTTT.

The chain employs TRBV5-8 and TRBJ2-5; D remains ambiguous. V lost 3 bases, J lost 1 base, and 4 bases lay in between. This CDR3 contains 12 residues. Germline V gene lookup returns CDR1 SGHTS and CDR2 YDEGEE. For the CDR3, the DNA is TGTGCCAGCAGCTACTTCCAAGAGACCCAGTACTTC. This gives the protein CASSYFQETQYF.

The gene calls are TRBV15 and TRBJ1-1; D call uncertain. This CDR3 region has 13 residues. V shed 6 bases and J shed 2 bases, with 10 bases lying between them. Germline CDR1 and CDR2: LNHNV and YYDKDF (reference sequence). The CDR3 bases are TGTGCCACCAGGGACGGGATTAACACTGAAGCTTTCTTT. Residues: CATRDGINTEAFF. The whole variable domain, remainder taken from reference TRBV15 and TRBJ1-1, is DAMVIQNPRYQVTQFGKPVTLSCSQTLNHNVMYWYQQKSSQAPKLLFHYYDKDFNNEADTPDNFQSRRPNTSFCFLDIRSPGLGDTAMYLCATRDGINTEAFFGQGTRLTVV.

CDR3 region: CAITPTGGAQVGYTF. The CDR3 DNA reads TGTGCCATCACACCCACAGGGGGCGCCCAGGTTGGCTACACCTTC. J is TRBJ1-2 and V is TRBV10-3, with 9 positions matching TRBD1. The length of the CDR3 is 15 residues. CDR1 ENHRY and CDR2 SYGVKD come from the germline V gene. After removal of 7 bases from V and 7 bases from J, the junction contained 13 bases not matched to a gene.

The chain combines TRBV6-2 or TRBV6-3 with TRBJ2-5, with TRBD2 matching 8 bases. V shed 1 base, J shed 0 bases, and the junction held 4 bases outside the gene matches. The CDR3 covers 16 residues. Germline V gene data show CDR1 as MNHEY and CDR2 as SVGEGT. The CDR3 nucleotides are TGTGCCAGCAGTTACTTTAGTAGCGGGGACCAAGAGACCCAGTACTTC. Its translation: CASSYFSSGDQETQYF.

J is TRBJ1-2 and V is TRBV24-1; possible D gene TRBD1, 6 bases. The CDR3 extends over 14 amino acids. V lost 0 bases to trimming and J lost 6 bases, with 10 bases between them. Germline CDR1 and CDR2: KGHDR and SFDVKD. DNA of the CDR3: TGTGCCACCAGTGATTTGGACAGGCGGGATGGCTACACCTTC. Its protein is CATSDLDRRDGYTF.

The chain links TRBV7-9 to TRBJ2-3; D is perhaps TRBD2 (6 bases). V was pared by 1 base and J by 2 bases, with 10 bases between. The CDR3 loop spans 15 amino acids. Germline V CDR1 and CDR2: SEHNR, FQNEAQ (reference sequence). The DNA of the CDR3 is TGTGCCAGCAGCTTAGGGGACTCTTACACAGATACGCAGTATTTT. Translating it yields CASSLGDSYTDTQYF. Supplemented by reference TRBV7-9 and TRBJ2-3, the full variable domain reads DTGVSQNPRHKITKRGQNVTFRCDPISEHNRLYWYRQTLGQGPEFLTYFQNEAQLEKSRLLSDRFSAERPKGSFSTLEIQRTEQGDSAMYLCASSLGDSYTDTQYFGPGTRLTVL.

This rearrangement joins TRBV29-1 to TRBJ2-3, with D maybe TRBD2 (5 bases). The CDR3 extends over 15 amino acids. Looked up from germline, CDR1 is SQVTM and CDR2 is ANQGSEA. V lost 6 bases and J 6 bases, leaving 22 bases between the germline ends. CDR3 sequence: CSVVGRGAEQDTQYF. The CDR3 DNA is TGCAGCGTCGTTGGGCGAGGAGCGGAGCAGGATACGCAGTATTTT.